This T cell receptor beta chain was found in a study of cytomegalovirus exposure and HLA in healthy donors. Study-wide background: The approximately 680 first-cohort repertoires and the 95 to 150 validation repertoires shared the same platform, a later analysis reported.

TCRdb's table, derived via immunoSEQ multiplex PCR, lists solely in-frame clones and lacks some. The sample includes approximately 200,000 clones, about 81% of them seen just once. Germline V gene data show CDR1 as SGHRS and CDR2 as YFSETQ. The CDR3 consists of 13 residues. V lost 3 bases, J lost 5 bases, and 12 bases lay in between. V and J are TRBV5-1 and TRBJ2-7; tentatively, D is TRBD1 (5 bases). The sequencing input was PBMCs. The receptor was isolated from a woman in her twenties or thirties in good health and CMV-seronegative. The CDR3 bases are TGCGCCAGCAGCTCTATTAGGGGCAACGAGCAGTACTTC. This encodes CASSSIRGNEQYF.